The rows below give T cell receptor beta chains drawn from one sample of a study of T cells in Graves' hyperthyroidism and ophthalmopathy. TCRdb independently ran MiXCR on the multiplex PCR reads; one entry per CDR3 protein. The table lists about 560,000 distinct CDR3 sequences, around 15% of them singletons. The material sequenced was blood. The receptors originated from a woman aged 40 to 49 with Graves' hyperthyroidism. Both conserved end residues are part of each CDR3. A D gene is named only where the DNA matches it firmly. Clone size appears in some rows only: once, few, many, or a class for an expanded clone.

j_call: TRBJ1-5
v_call: TRBV4-1
clone_size: NA
d_call: NA
cdr3_aa: CASSQAVWAGQPQHF
cdr3_nt: TGCGCCAGCAGCCAAGCTGTCTGGGCTGGTCAGCCCCAGCATTTT

j_call: TRBJ1-6
v_call: TRBV6-1
clone_size: many
d_call: NA
cdr3_aa: CASSYLADVNSPLHF
cdr3_nt: TGTGCCAGCAGTTATCTTGCCGACGTTAATTCACCCCTCCACTTT

j_call: TRBJ2-5
v_call: TRBV6-5
clone_size: few
d_call: TRBD2
cdr3_aa: CASSYTGLAGMKTQYF
cdr3_nt: TGTGCCAGCAGTTACACGGGACTAGCGGGAATGAAGACCCAGTACTTC

j_call: TRBJ2-3
v_call: TRBV27
clone_size: many
d_call: TRBD2
cdr3_aa: CASSLVGTRTPSTDTQYF
cdr3_nt: TGTGCCAGCAGTTTAGTGGGGACTAGAACCCCTAGCACAGATACGCAGTATTTT

j_call: TRBJ2-6
v_call: TRBV19
clone_size: few
d_call: NA
cdr3_aa: CASSIDPSSGANVLTF
cdr3_nt: TGTGCCAGTAGTATAGATCCAAGCTCTGGGGCCAACGTCCTGACTTTC

j_call: TRBJ2-1
v_call: TRBV11-2
clone_size: many
d_call: TRBD1
cdr3_aa: CASSFGQGPPVSEQFF
cdr3_nt: TGTGCCAGCAGCTTTGGACAGGGGCCGCCGGTGAGTGAGCAGTTCTTC

j_call: TRBJ2-2
v_call: TRBV11-2
clone_size: few
d_call: NA
cdr3_aa: CASSPRTQHGELFF
cdr3_nt: TGTGCCAGCAGCCCCAGGACTCAGCACGGGGAGCTGTTTTTT

j_call: TRBJ2-4
v_call: TRBV28
clone_size: many
d_call: NA
cdr3_aa: CASSLGGNIQYF
cdr3_nt: TGTGCCAGCAGTTTAGGCGGAAACATTCAGTACTTC

j_call: TRBJ2-3
v_call: TRBV6-1
clone_size: few
d_call: NA
cdr3_aa: CASTPDIFSQRNTDTQYF
cdr3_nt: TGTGCCAGCACCCCGGACATTTTCAGCCAAAGGAACACAGATACGCAGTATTTT

j_call: TRBJ2-7
v_call: TRBV19
clone_size: NA
d_call: TRBD1
cdr3_aa: CASSIPGQTYEQYF
cdr3_nt: TGTGCCAGTAGTATCCCGGGACAGACTTACGAGCAGTACTTC

j_call: TRBJ2-5
v_call: TRBV18
clone_size: many
d_call: NA
cdr3_aa: CASSKFDSPETQYF
cdr3_nt: TGTGCCAGCTCAAAGTTCGACAGCCCCGAGACCCAGTACTTC

j_call: TRBJ1-5
v_call: TRBV6-1
clone_size: many
d_call: NA
cdr3_aa: CASSDGSYNQPQHF
cdr3_nt: TGTGCCAGCAGTGACGGTTCCTACAATCAGCCCCAGCATTTT

j_call: TRBJ2-3
v_call: TRBV2
clone_size: NA
d_call: TRBD2
cdr3_aa: CASSKGLAGADTQYF
cdr3_nt: TGTGCCAGCAGTAAAGGACTAGCGGGAGCAGATACGCAGTATTTT

j_call: TRBJ1-5
v_call: TRBV30
clone_size: many
d_call: NA
cdr3_aa: CAWSSGSNQPQHF
cdr3_nt: TGTGCCTGGAGTTCGGGTAGCAATCAGCCCCAGCATTTT

j_call: TRBJ2-7
v_call: TRBV4-1
clone_size: many
d_call: TRBD2
cdr3_aa: CASSQISGSGYEQYF
cdr3_nt: TGCGCCAGCAGCCAAATTAGCGGGAGCGGCTACGAGCAGTACTTC

j_call: TRBJ2-1
v_call: TRBV5-1
clone_size: many
d_call: TRBD2
cdr3_aa: CASSLEGRLAGVREQFF
cdr3_nt: TGCGCCAGCAGCTTGGAGGGGCGACTAGCGGGAGTACGCGAGCAGTTCTTC

j_call: TRBJ2-5
v_call: TRBV6-6
clone_size: many
d_call: NA
cdr3_aa: CASSYSKGGETQYF
cdr3_nt: TGTGCCAGCAGTTACTCAAAAGGGGGTGAGACCCAGTACTTC

j_call: TRBJ2-2
v_call: TRBV18
clone_size: NA
d_call: TRBD1
cdr3_aa: CASSPNTGGNTGELFF
cdr3_nt: TGTGCCAGCTCACCAAACACAGGGGGCAACACCGGGGAGCTGTTTTTT